This T cell receptor (beta chain) was found in a study of blood T cell repertoires in COVID-19. Data came from immunoSEQ multiplex PCR; TCRdb stores just in-frame clones and leaves some out. The sample records 200,000 to 300,000 clones, over 80% being singletons. The CDR3 covers 14 residues. Trimming cost V 4 bases and J 6 bases, with 15 bases left between them. In germline, CDR1 is SGHKS, CDR2 YYEKEE (reference sequence). This chain uses TRBV5-5 with TRBJ2-3, with D tentatively TRBD2 (7 bases). This receptor was obtained from a man between 25 and 39 years old who had recovered from COVID-19. The sequenced sample consisted of peripheral blood. The CDR3, as DNA: TGTGCCAGCAGCCAACCCGGGGGGCCCGATACGCAGTATTTT. As protein: CASSQPGGPDTQYF. The full variable domain, with the rest looked up from reference TRBV5-5 and TRBJ2-3, is DAGVTQSPTHLIKTRGQQVTLRCSPISGHKSVSWYQQVLGQGPQFIFQYYEKEERGRGNFPDRFSARQFPNYSSELNVNALLLGDSALYLCASSQPGGPDTQYFGPGTRLTVL.